The TCR beta chain described here comes from a study of T cell changes during pregnancy in multiple sclerosis. V lost 6 bases and J 1 base, leaving 15 bases between the germline ends. The CDR3 is made up of 15 amino acids. In germline, CDR1 is MNHEY, CDR2 SVGAGI. Clones were sequenced by immunoSEQ multiplex PCR, and TCRdb holds only the in-frame ones, with some missing. Counted here are 78,000 or so clones, roughly nine tenths occurring once; the ten biggest clones make up about 2.8%. The receptor's source is a female donor with multiple sclerosis, enrolled in a pregnancy study. This chain connects TRBV6-5 to TRBJ1-1; perhaps TRBD1 as D (6 bases). Sequences were derived from peripheral blood, sampled before pregnancy. The CDR3 coding sequence is TGTGCCAGCAGCCCCCGGAACAGGGCGAACACTGAAGCTTTCTTT. Protein: CASSPRNRANTEAFF.